Below, 11 T cell receptor beta chains from the same sample are listed, as sequenced in a study of blood T cell repertoires in COVID-19. Only in-frame clones appear in the TCRdb table, and some are missing; sequencing was by immunoSEQ multiplex PCR. The sample has under 400,000 clones; approximately 83% are singletons. The sequencing input was PBMCs or T cells enriched from blood (not recorded which). Receptors were obtained from a woman aged 40 to 50 with acute COVID-19.

The chain recombines TRBV7-2 with TRBJ2-7; possible D gene TRBD1, 6 bases. Trimming cost V 2 bases and J 2 bases, with 13 bases left between them. CDR1 and CDR2 from the germline V gene are SGHTA and FQGNSA. The CDR3 spans 15 residues. The CDR3 sequence: CASSLYQGSPYEQYF. In DNA, the CDR3 is TGTGCCAGCAGCTTATATCAGGGGAGCCCCTACGAGCAGTACTTC.

The CDR3 spells CASSLDQKRDWGEQFF. The CDR3 DNA reads TGTGCCAGCAGCCTTGATCAGAAGCGGGATTGGGGTGAGCAGTTCTTC. V usage is TRBV27 and J usage is TRBJ2-1; 7 nucleotides agree with TRBD2. CDR3 length equals 16 residues. The V segment lost 6 bases and the J segment 9 bases; nucleotides outside the gene matches: 17. Per the germline V gene, CDR1 is MNHEY and CDR2 is SMNVEV (reference sequence).

The V gene is TRBV27, the J gene TRBJ1-5; a weak D match, TRBD1 (5 bases). Trimming left V 8 bases short and J 7 bases short, with 15 bases between. The germline V gene has CDR1 MNHEY and CDR2 SMNVEV (reference sequence). There are 13 residues in the CDR3. Here the CDR3 reads CASRQGSGQPQHF. The CDR3 DNA follows: TGTGCCAGCCGCCAAGGGTCAGGGCAGCCCCAGCATTTT.

The chain has TRBV5-4 and TRBJ2-3, with D maybe TRBD1 (5 bases). The germline CDR1 and CDR2 sequences are SGHNT and YYREEE (reference sequence). The germline V and J ends were trimmed by 0 bases and 2 bases, with 10 bases remaining between them. The CDR3 is made up of 15 amino acids. The CDR3 DNA reads as TGTGCCAGCAGCTTGGGACAGAAAAACACAGATACGCAGTATTTT. Amino acids: CASSLGQKNTDTQYF.

This sequence joins TRBV5-1 and TRBJ1-4, with D possibly being TRBD1 (6 bases). Germline CDR1 and CDR2: SGHRS and YFSETQ. Between the trimmed V and J ends, which lost 4 bases and 0 bases, there was a span of 16 bases. The CDR3 totals 17 residues. CDR3 in amino acids: CASSRKTGTTTNEKLFF. DNA for the CDR3: TGCGCCAGCAGCCGAAAAACCGGGACAACAACTAATGAAAAACTGTTTTTT.

This chain uses TRBV27 with TRBJ2-1, with 7 bases matching TRBD2. Germline CDR1 is MNHEY and CDR2 is SMNVEV (reference sequence). This CDR3 is 17 amino acids long. The junction had 11 bases not matched to a gene; V was cut back by 2 bases and J by 4 bases. CDR3 protein: CASSLEGRPGGYNEQFF. Written as DNA, the CDR3 is TGTGCCAGCAGTTTAGAAGGGCGGCCGGGGGGATACAATGAGCAGTTCTTC.

This chain connects TRBV6-5 to TRBJ1-6; TRBD1 is a possible D gene (5 bases). Trimming pared 0 bases from V and 8 bases from J, leaving 14 bases between. Looked up from germline, CDR1 is MNHEY and CDR2 is SVGAGI. The CDR3 has 16 amino acids. CDR3 DNA sequence: TGTGCCAGCAGTTACTCCCAATGGGGCGGTGATTCACCCCTCCACTTT. Translation gives CASSYSQWGGDSPLHF.

This clone has only one observation. V usage is TRBV29-1 and J usage is TRBJ2-1, with 9 bases matching TRBD2. Germline-derived CDR1 and CDR2 are SQVTM and ANQGSEA. The CDR3 is made up of 13 amino acids. With V trimmed by 7 bases and J by 4 bases, 5 bases remained unmatched. The CDR3 here is CSARTSVYNEQFF. The CDR3 nucleotides are TGCAGCGCAAGGACTAGCGTTTACAATGAGCAGTTCTTC.

The chain has TRBV5-1 and TRBJ2-1; 7 positions agree with TRBD1. Germline CDR1 reads SGHRS; CDR2 reads YFSETQ. Trimming cost V 1 base and J 9 bases; bases outside gene matches: 7. The CDR3 is 14 amino acids. The CDR3 reads CASSLLVGDSEQFF. The DNA of the CDR3 is TGCGCCAGCAGCTTGCTCGTGGGGGACAGTGAGCAGTTCTTC. Full variable domain (remainder filled in from reference TRBV5-1 and TRBJ2-1): KAGVTQTPRYLIKTRGQQVTLSCSPISGHRSVSWYQQTPGQGLQFLFEYFSETQRNKGNFPGRFSGRQFSNSRSEMNVSTLELGDSALYLCASSLLVGDSEQFFGPGTRLTVL.

This chain connects TRBV11-1 to TRBJ1-1, with 7 bases fitting TRBD1. This CDR3 region has 15 residues. Trimming took 1 base from V and 7 from J; bases not matched to a gene: 9. Germline lookup yields CDR1 SGHAT and CDR2 FQDESV (reference sequence). The CDR3 DNA reads TGTGCCAGCAGCTTAGATCCAGCAGGGGGATTTGAAGCTTTCTTT. Its translation is CASSLDPAGGFEAFF.

CDR3 DNA: TGTGCCAGCACGCTGCTAGCGGGGGGTACAGATACGCAGTATTTT. This translates into CASTLLAGGTDTQYF. The J gene is TRBJ2-3, the V gene TRBV6-5; 11 bases match TRBD2. The CDR3 loop spans 15 amino acids. Losses at the gene ends were 7 bases for V and 3 bases for J; bases not matched to a gene: 6. Germline CDR1 MNHEY, CDR2 SVGAGI.